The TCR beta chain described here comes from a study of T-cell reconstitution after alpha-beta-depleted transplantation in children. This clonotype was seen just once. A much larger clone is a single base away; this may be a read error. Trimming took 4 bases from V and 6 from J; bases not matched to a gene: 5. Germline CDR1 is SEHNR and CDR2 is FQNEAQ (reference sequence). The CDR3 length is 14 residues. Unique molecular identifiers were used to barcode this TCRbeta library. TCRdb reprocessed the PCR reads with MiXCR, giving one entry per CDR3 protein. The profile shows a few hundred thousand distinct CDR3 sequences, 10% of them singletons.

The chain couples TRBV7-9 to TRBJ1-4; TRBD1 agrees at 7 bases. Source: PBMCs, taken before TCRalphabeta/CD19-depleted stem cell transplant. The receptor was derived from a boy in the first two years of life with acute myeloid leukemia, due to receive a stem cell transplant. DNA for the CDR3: TGTGCCAGCAGCTCCACAGGGGATCATGAAAAACTGTTTTTT. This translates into CASSSTGDHEKLFF.